This note documents a single TCR beta chain sequence. Its antigen specificity is not known. The sample holds no much larger clone one base away, and base qualities are not on file. Other DNA variants within this sample encode the same CDR3. This sample is drawn from a study of blood T cell repertoires in COVID-19 (dated by TCRdb to the early 2020s). General notes on the study: Samples covering the acute and convalescent phases of COVID-19 were provided by collaborators in the United States, Italy and Spain. The dataset comprised deeply sampled blood TCRbeta repertoires from subjects exposed to, actively infected with, or recovered from COVID-19. The prospective study material was composed of cDNA or gDNA derived from T cells, B-cell-depleted T cells, or PBMCs. Sample metadata almost always included a de-identified subject ID, COVID-19 status, age in years and sex. The repertoires were released in a freely available public database meant as a resource for research on the immune response to SARS-CoV-2. Where available, HLA class I and class II types were obtained from metadata supplied by the sample provider rather than from assay-based typing. Samples were obtained from the ongoing ImmuneRACE study (first 160 participants) and from about 1,300 subjects provided by 6 global collaborators. Study-level results and caveats: The quantity of clinical and demographic metadata differed by source and by participant and was supplied without curation.

Collaborating institutions collected whole blood in K2EDTA tubes following their own protocols. For TCRbeta analysis, collaborators shipped samples in one of three forms: frozen whole blood, isolated PBMCs, or DNA extracted from either of those sample types. TCRbeta CDR3 regions were amplified from genomic DNA by means of the immunoSEQ Assay, a bias-controlled multiplex PCR. On the authors' methods: The number of nucleated cells in each sample was estimated from the amplification of reference gene primers within the assay. Sequence reads were collapsed and filtered to measure the absolute abundance of every unique TCRbeta CDR3 rearrangement. Productive Simpson clonality was computed per sample as the square root of Simpson's diversity index over productive rearrangements. What TCRdb holds here is the immuneACCESS table cut down to in-frame rearrangements. Part of the clones is not present; checked against another copy, under half of the missing clones reflect an unresolved V gene, and the others are unexplained. D and trimming come from the DNA, and the V and J calls and clone size come from that table. Counted in this sample were around 150,000 clones; over 70% of them appeared once. Clones ranked in the top ten supply about 2.5% of the sample.

V is shortened by 5 bases, J by 3 bases, and the region joining them spans 8 bases. Including cysteine and phenylalanine, the CDR3 has 13 amino acids. Just the 39-base CDR3 DNA is kept, in frame starting at base 1. The germline V gene provides CDR1 MNHEY and CDR2 SVGAGI. Sequenced input: peripheral blood. This receptor was obtained from a man aged 50 or older with active COVID-19. The V gene is TRBV6-5 and the J gene is TRBJ1-5, and perhaps TRBD1 as D gene, on 5 matching bases. In nucleotides, the sequence is TGTGCCAGCAGTCAGGGCTCCAATCAGCCCCAGCATTTT. This sequence encodes CASSQGSNQPQHF.